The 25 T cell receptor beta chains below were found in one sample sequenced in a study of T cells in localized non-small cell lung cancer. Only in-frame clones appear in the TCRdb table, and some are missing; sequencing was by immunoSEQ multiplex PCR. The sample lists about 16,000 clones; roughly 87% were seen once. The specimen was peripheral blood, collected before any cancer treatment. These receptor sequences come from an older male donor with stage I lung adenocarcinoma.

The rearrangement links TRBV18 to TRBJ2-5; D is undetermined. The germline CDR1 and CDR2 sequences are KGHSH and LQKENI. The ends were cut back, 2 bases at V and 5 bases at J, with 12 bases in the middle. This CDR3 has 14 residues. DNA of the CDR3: TGTGCCAGCTCACCATTAACAAGTCCGGAGACCCAGTACTTC. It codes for CASSPLTSPETQYF.

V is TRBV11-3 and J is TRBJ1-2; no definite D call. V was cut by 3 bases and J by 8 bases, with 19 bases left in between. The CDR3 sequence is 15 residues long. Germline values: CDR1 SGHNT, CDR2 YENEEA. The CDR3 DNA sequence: TGTGCCAGCAGCTTTTGCGGGAAGAGGTCCCCGGGCTACACCTTC. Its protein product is CASSFCGKRSPGYTF.

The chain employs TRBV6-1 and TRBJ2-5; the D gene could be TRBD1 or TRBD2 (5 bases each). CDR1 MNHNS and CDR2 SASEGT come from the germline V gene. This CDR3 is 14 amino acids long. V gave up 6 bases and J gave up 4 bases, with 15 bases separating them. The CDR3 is CASSSGGRGETQYF. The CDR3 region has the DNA TGTGCCAGCAGCAGTGGGGGACGGGGAGAGACCCAGTACTTC.

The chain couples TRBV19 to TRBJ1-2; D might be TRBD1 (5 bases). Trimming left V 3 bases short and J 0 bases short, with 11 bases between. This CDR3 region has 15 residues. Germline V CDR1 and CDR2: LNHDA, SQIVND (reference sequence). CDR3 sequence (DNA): TGTGCCAGTAGTATCTTCCAGGGATCTAACTATGGCTACACCTTC. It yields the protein CASSIFQGSNYGYTF.

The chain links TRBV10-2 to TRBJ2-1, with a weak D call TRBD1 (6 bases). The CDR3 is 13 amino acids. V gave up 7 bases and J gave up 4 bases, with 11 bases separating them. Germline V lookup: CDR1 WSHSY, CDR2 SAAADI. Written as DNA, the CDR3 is TGCGCCAGCACACAGGGTGGTTACAATGAGCAGTTCTTC. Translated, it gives CASTQGGYNEQFF.

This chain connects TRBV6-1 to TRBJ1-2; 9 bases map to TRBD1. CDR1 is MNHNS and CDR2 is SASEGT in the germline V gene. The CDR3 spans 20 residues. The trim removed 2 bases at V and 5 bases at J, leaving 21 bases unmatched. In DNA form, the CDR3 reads TGTGCCAGCAGTGAATCCGCCTCCGGCGGGACAGGGTTCTCTCTATATGGCTACACCTTC. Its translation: CASSESASGGTGFSLYGYTF.

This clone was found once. The CDR3 sequence is CASSPVITVSTGYTF. The CDR3 DNA reads as TGTGCCAGCTCACCAGTAATTACCGTCTCGACTGGCTACACCTTC. J is TRBJ1-2 and V is TRBV18, with unresolved D. Germline loops: CDR1 KGHSH, CDR2 LQKENI. V lost 2 bases and J lost 7, with 17 bases in between. The CDR3 totals 15 residues.

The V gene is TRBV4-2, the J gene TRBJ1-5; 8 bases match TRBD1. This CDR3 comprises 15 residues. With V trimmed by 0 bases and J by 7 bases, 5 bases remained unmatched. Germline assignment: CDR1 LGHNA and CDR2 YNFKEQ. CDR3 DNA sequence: TGTGCCAGCAGCCAAGACCCCAGGGGGCGGCAGCCCCAGCATTTT. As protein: CASSQDPRGRQPQHF.

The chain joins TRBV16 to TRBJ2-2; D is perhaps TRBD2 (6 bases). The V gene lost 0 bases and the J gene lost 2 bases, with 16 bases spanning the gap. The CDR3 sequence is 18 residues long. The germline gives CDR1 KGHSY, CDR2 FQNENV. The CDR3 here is CASSQSIFRERNTGELFF. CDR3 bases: TGTGCCAGCAGCCAATCTATCTTCCGGGAGAGAAACACCGGGGAGCTGTTTTTT.

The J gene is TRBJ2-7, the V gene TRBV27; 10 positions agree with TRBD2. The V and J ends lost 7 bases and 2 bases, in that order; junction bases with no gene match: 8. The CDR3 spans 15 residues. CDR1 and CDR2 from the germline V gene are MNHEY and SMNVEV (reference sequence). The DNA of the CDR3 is TGTGCCAGCAATCCTAGCGGGAGCCCTACCTACGAGCAGTACTTC. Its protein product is CASNPSGSPTYEQYF.

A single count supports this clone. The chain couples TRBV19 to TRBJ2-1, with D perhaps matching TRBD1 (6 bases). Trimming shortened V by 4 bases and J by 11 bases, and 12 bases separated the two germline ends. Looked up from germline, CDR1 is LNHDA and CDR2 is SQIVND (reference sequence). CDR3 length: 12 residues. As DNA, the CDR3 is TGTGCCAGTAGTACCACAGGGAAACAGCAGTTCTTC. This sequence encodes CASSTTGKQQFF.

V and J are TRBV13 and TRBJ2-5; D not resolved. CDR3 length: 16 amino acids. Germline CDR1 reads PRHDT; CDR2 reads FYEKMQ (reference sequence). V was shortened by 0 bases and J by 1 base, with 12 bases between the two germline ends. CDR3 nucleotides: TGTGCCAGCAGCTTAGGCCCCGGGCTCCTCCAAGAGACCCAGTACTTC. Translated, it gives CASSLGPGLLQETQYF.

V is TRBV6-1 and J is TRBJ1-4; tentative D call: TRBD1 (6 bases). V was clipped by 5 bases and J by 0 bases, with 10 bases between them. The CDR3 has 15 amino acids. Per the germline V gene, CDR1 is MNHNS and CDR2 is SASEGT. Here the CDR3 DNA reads TGTGCCAGCAGTCGCAGGGGTGCAACTAATGAAAAACTGTTTTTT. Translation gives CASSRRGATNEKLFF.

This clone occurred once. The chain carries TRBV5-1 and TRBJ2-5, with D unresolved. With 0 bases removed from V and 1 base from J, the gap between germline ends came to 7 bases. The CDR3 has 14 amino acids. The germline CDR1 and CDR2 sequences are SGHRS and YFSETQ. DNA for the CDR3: TGCGCCAGCAGCTTGGCCGATAGCCAAGAGACCCAGTACTTC. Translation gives CASSLADSQETQYF.

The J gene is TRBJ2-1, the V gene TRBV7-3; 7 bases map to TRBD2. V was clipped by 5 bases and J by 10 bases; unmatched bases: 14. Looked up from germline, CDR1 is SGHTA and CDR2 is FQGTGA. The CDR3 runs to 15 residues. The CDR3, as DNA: TGTGCCAGCAGCCCCCGAGCGGGACCAATGGAGGAGCAGTTCTTC. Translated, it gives CASSPRAGPMEEQFF. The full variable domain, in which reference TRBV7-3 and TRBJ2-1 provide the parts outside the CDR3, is GAGVSQTPSNKVTEKGKYVELRCDPISGHTALYWYRQSLGQGPEFLIYFQGTGAADDSGLPNDRFFAVRPEGSVSTLKIQRTERGDSAVYLCASSPRAGPMEEQFFGPGTRLTVL.

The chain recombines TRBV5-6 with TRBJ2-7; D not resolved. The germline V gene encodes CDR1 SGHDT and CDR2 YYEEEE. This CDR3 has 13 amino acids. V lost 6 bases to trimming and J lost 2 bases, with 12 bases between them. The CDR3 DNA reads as TGTGCCAGCACCCCGACGGATACCTACGAGCAGTACTTC. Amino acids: CASTPTDTYEQYF. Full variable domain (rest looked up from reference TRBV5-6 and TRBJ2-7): DAGVTQSPTHLIKTRGQQVTLRCSPKSGHDTVSWYQQALGQGPQFIFQYYEEEERQRGNFPDRFSGHQFPNYSSELNVNALLLGDSALYLCASTPTDTYEQYFGPGTRLTVT.

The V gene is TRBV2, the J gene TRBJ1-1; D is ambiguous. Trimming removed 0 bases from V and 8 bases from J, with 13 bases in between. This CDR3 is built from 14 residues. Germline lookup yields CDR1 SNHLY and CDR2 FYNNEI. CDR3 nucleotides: TGTGCCAGCAGTGAAGCCGCGTTGGCGGGAGAAGCTTTCTTT. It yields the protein CASSEAALAGEAFF. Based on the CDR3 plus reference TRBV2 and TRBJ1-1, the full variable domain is EPEVTQTPSHQVTQMGQEVILRCVPISNHLYFYWYRQILGQKVEFLVSFYNNEISEKSEIFDDQFSVERPDGSNFTLKIRSTKLEDSAMYFCASSEAALAGEAFFGQGTRLTVV.

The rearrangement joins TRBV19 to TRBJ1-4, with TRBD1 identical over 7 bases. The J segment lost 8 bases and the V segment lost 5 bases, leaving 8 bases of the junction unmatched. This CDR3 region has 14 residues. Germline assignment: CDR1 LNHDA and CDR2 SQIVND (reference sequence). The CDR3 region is CASSADRVGEKLFF. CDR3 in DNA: TGTGCCAGTAGTGCTGACAGGGTGGGCGAAAAACTGTTTTTT. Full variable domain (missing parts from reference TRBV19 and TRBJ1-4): DGGITQSPKYLFRKEGQNVTLSCEQNLNHDAMYWYRQDPGQGLRLIYYSQIVNDFQKGDIAEGYSVSREKKESFPLTVTSAQKNPTAFYLCASSADRVGEKLFFGSGTQLSVL.

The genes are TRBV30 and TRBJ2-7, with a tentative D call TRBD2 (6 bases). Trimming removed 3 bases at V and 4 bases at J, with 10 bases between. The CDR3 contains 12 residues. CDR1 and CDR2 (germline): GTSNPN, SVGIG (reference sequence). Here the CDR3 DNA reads TGTGCCTGGAGCACGACTAGATACGAGCAGTACTTC. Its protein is CAWSTTRYEQYF.

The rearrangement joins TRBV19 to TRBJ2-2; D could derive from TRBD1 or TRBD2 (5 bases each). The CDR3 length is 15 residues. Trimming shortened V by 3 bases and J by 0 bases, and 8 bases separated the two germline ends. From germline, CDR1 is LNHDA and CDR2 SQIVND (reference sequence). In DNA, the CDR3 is TGTGCCAGTAGTATTGGGACGGCGAACACCGGGGAGCTGTTTTTT. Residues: CASSIGTANTGELFF.

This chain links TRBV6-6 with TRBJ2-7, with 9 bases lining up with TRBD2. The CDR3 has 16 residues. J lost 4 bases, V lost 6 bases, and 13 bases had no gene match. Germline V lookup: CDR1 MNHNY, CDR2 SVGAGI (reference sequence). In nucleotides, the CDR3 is TGTGCCAGCAGCCCAGATCTGCTAGCGGGGTATTACGAGCAGTACTTC. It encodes CASSPDLLAGYYEQYF.

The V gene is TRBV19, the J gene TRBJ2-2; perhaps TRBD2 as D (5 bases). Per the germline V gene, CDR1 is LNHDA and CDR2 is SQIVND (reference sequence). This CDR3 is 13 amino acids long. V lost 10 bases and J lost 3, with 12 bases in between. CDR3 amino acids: CATTLRDTGELFF. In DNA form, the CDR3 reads TGTGCCACCACTCTGCGGGACACCGGGGAGCTGTTTTTT.

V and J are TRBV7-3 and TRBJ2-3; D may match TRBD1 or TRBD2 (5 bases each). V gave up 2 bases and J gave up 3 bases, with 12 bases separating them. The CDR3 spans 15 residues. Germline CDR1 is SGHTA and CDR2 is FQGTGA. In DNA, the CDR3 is TGTGCCAGCAGCTTATTTTCGGGACGGACAGATACGCAGTATTTT. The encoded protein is CASSLFSGRTDTQYF.

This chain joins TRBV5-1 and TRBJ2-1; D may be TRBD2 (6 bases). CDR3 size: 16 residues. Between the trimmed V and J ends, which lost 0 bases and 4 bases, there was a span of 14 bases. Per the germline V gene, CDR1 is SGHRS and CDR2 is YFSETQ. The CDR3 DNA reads TGCGCCAGCAGCTTGGTTGGACGGGGGATATACAATGAGCAGTTCTTC. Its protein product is CASSLVGRGIYNEQFF.

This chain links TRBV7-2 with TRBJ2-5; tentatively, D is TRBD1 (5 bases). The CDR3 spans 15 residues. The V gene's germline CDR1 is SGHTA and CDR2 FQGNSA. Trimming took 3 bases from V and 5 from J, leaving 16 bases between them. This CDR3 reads CASSFQTGLRETQYF. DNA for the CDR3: TGTGCCAGCAGCTTTCAAACAGGCTTGAGGGAGACCCAGTACTTC.